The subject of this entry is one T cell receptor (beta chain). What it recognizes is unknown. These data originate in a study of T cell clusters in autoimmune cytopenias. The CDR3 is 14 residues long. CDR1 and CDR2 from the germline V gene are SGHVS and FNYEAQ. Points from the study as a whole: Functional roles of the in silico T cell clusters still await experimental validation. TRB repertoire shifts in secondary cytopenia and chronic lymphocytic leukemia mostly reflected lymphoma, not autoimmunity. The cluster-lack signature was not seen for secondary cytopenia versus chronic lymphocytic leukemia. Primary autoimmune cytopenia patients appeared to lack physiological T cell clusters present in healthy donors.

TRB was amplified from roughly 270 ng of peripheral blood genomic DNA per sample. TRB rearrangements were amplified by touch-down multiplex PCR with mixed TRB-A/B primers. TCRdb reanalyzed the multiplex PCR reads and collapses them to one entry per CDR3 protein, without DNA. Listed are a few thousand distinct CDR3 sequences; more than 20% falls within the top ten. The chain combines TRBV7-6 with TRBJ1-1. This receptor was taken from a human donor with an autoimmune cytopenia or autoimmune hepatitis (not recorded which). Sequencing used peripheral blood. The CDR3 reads CASSFSTTDTEAFF. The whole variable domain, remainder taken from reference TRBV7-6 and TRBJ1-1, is GAGVSQSPRYKVTKRGQDVALRCDPISGHVSLYWYRQALGQGPEFLTYFNYEAQQDKSGLPNDRFSAERPEGSISTLTIQRTEQRDSAMYRCASSFSTTDTEAFFGQGTRLTVV.